What follows are 4 T cell receptor beta chains derived from one specimen sequenced in a study of T cells in Graves' hyperthyroidism and ophthalmopathy. TCR beta CDR3 regions were amplified from RNA transcripts. When the TCR CDR3 underwent first-round RT-PCR, the HTBI primer set was used. Using its own MiXCR run on the multiplex PCR reads, TCRdb lists one record per CDR3 protein. The sample consists of about 420,000 distinct CDR3 sequences, about an eighth of them appearing once. Sequenced material: blood. The source is a woman aged 18-29 years with Graves' hyperthyroidism.

This clonotype came up many times. V usage is TRBV6-1 and J usage is TRBJ1-1, with D maybe TRBD1 (6 bases). The CDR3 loop spans 14 amino acids. Germline assignment: CDR1 MNHNS and CDR2 SASEGT. V was clipped by 2 bases and J by 4 bases, with 11 bases between them. CDR3 sequence (DNA): TGTGCCAGCAGTGAACCGCGGACAGTCACTGAAGCTTTCTTT. Protein: CASSEPRTVTEAFF.

This sequence joins TRBV11-1 and TRBJ2-6, with 9 positions matching TRBD1. The junction had 7 bases not matched to a gene; V was cut back by 1 base and J by 0 bases. CDR1 and CDR2 (germline): SGHAT, FQDESV (reference sequence). The CDR3 has 19 residues. The CDR3 loop reads CASSLGWGQGLSGANVLTF. CDR3 in DNA: TGTGCCAGCAGCTTAGGCTGGGGACAGGGCCTCTCTGGGGCCAACGTCCTGACTTTC.

As concerns this clonotype: The junction shows a germline mismatch at one end, possibly a read error. The chain joins TRBV20-1 to TRBJ1-6; D is perhaps TRBD1 (5 bases). The CDR3 extends over 13 amino acids. In germline, CDR1 is DFQATT, CDR2 SNEGSKA (reference sequence). CDR3 DNA sequence: TGCAATGCTAGAGAACAGGATAATTCACCCCTCCACTTT. Translating it yields CNAREQDNSPLHF.

This clonotype has more than one count but fewer than ten. The chain links TRBV9 to TRBJ2-5; 9 bases align to TRBD2. The CDR3 is 15 residues long. Per the germline V gene, CDR1 is SGDLS and CDR2 is YYNGEE. V shed 4 bases, J shed 2 bases, and the junction held 6 bases outside the gene matches. The CDR3 reads CASSSAGGRQETQYF. The CDR3 coding sequence is TGTGCCAGCAGCTCAGCGGGAGGTCGTCAAGAGACCCAGTACTTC.